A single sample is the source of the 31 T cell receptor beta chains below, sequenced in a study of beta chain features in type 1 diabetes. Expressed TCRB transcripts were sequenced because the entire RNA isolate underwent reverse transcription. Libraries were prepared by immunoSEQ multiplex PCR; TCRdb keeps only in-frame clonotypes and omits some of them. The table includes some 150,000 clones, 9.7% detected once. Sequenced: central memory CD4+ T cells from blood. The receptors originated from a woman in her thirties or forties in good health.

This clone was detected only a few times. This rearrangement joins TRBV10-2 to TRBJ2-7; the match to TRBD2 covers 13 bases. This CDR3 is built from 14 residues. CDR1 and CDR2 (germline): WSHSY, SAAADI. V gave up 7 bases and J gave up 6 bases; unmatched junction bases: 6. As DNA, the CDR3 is TGCGCCAGCAAGCCGACTAGCGGGGGGACCGAGCAGTACTTC. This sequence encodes CASKPTSGGTEQYF.

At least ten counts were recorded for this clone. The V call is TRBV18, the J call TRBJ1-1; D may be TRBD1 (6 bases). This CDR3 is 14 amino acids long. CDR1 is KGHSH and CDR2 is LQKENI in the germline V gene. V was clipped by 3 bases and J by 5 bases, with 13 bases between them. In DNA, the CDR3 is TGTGCCAGCTCACCCCGAGGGGGAGTTACTGAAGCTTTCTTT. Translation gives CASSPRGGVTEAFF.

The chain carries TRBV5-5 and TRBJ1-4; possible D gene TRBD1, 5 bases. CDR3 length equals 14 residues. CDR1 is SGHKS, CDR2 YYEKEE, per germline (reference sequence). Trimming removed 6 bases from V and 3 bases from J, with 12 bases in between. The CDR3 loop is CASTRTSSNEKLFF. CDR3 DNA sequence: TGTGCCAGCACCCGGACAAGCTCTAATGAAAAACTGTTTTTT. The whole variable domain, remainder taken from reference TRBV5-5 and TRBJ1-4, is DAGVTQSPTHLIKTRGQQVTLRCSPISGHKSVSWYQQVLGQGPQFIFQYYEKEERGRGNFPDRFSARQFPNYSSELNVNALLLGDSALYLCASTRTSSNEKLFFGSGTQLSVL.

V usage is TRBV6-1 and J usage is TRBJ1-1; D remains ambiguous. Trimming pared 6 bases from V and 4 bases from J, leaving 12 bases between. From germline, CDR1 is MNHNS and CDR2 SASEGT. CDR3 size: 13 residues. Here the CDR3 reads CASRAAAITEAFF. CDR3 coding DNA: TGTGCCAGCAGGGCGGCTGCCATCACTGAAGCTTTCTTT.

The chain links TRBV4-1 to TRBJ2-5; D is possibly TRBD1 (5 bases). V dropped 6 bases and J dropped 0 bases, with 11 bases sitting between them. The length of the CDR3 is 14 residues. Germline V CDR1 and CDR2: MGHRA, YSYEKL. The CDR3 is CASRADSYQETQYF. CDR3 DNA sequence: TGCGCCAGCAGGGCCGACAGTTACCAAGAGACCCAGTACTTC.

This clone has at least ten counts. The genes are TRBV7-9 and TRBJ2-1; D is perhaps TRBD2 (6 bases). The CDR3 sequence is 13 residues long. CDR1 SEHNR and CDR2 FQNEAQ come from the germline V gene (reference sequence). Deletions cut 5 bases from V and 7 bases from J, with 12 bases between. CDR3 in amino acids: CASSRPAGNEQFF. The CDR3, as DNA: TGTGCCAGCAGCCGCCCGGCGGGAAATGAGCAGTTCTTC. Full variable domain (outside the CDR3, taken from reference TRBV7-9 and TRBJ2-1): DTGVSQNPRHKITKRGQNVTFRCDPISEHNRLYWYRQTLGQGPEFLTYFQNEAQLEKSRLLSDRFSAERPKGSFSTLEIQRTEQGDSAMYLCASSRPAGNEQFFGPGTRLTVL.

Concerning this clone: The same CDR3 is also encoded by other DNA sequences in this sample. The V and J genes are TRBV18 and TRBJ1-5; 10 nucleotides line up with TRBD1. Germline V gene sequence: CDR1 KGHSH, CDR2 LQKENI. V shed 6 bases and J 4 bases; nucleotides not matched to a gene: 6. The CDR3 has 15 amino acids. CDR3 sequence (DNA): TGTGCCAGCTCCCAGACAGGGGGCGCGAATCAGCCCCAGCATTTT. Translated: CASSQTGGANQPQHF. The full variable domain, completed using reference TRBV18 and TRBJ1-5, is NAGVMQNPRHLVRRRGQEARLRCSPMKGHSHVYWYRQLPEEGLKFMVYLQKENIIDESGMPKERFSAEFPKEGPSILRIQQVVRGDSAAYFCASSQTGGANQPQHFGDGTRLSIL.

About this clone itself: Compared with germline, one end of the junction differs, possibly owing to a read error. In nucleotides, the CDR3 is TGTGCTAGCAGCTTAGAACGGGGGGGCCGAGGTGAGCAGTTCTTC. This gives the protein CASSLERGGRGEQFF. The rearrangement joins TRBV7-7 to TRBJ2-1, with TRBD2 matching over 8 bases. Germline CDR1 reads SSHAT; CDR2 reads FNYEAQ (reference sequence). The CDR3 has 15 residues.

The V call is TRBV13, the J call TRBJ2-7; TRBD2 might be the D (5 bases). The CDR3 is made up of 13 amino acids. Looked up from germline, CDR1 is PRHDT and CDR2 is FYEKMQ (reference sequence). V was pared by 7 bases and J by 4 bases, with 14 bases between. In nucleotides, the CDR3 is TGTGCCAGCACATCCTCCAGAGGGTACGAGCAGTACTTC. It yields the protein CASTSSRGYEQYF.

CDR3 sequence: CASSSGSSAAFF. The DNA for the CDR3 is TGTGCCAGCAGTTCCGGGTCCTCCGCGGCTTTCTTT. V usage is TRBV6-6 and J usage is TRBJ1-1; D not certain. Germline CDR1 and CDR2: MNHNY and SVGAGI (reference sequence). The CDR3 has 12 residues. The ends were cut back, 4 bases at V and 11 bases at J, with 14 bases in the middle.

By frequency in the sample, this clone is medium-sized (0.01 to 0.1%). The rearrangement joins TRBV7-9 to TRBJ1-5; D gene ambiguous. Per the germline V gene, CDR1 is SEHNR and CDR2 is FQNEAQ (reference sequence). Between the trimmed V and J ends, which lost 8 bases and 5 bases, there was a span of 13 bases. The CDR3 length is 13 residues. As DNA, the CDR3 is TGTGCCAGCGGATACACAGCAGATCAGCCCCAGCATTTT. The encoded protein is CASGYTADQPQHF.

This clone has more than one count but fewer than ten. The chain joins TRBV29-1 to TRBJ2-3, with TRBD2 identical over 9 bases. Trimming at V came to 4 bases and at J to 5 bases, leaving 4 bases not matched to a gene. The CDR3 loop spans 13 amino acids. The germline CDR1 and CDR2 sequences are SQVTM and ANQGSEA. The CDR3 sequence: CSVGGGEVDTQYF. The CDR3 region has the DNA TGCAGCGTTGGCGGGGGGGAAGTAGATACGCAGTATTTT.

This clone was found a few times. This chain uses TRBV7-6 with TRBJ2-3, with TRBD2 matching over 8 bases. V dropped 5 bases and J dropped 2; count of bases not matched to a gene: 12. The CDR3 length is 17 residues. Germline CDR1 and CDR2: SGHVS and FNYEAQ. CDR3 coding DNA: TGTGCCAGCAGCCGTTTGGCGGGGGGAGGACCCACAGATACGCAGTATTTT. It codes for CASSRLAGGGPTDTQYF. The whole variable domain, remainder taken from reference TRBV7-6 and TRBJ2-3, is GAGVSQSPRYKVTKRGQDVALRCDPISGHVSLYWYRQALGQGPEFLTYFNYEAQQDKSGLPNDRFSAERPEGSISTLTIQRTEQRDSAMYRCASSRLAGGGPTDTQYFGPGTRLTVL.

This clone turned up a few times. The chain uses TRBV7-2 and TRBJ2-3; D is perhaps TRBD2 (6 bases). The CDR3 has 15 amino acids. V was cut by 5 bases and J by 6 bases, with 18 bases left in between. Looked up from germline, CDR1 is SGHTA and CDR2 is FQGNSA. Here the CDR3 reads CASSPSGVVPDTQYF. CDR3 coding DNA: TGTGCCAGCAGCCCCTCGGGGGTGGTGCCGGATACGCAGTATTTT.

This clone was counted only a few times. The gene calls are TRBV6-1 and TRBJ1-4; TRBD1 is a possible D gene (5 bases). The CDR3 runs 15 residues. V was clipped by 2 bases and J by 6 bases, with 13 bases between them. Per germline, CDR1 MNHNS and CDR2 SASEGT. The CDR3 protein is CASSEYRGGDEKLFF. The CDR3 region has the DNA TGTGCCAGCAGTGAATATAGGGGAGGGGATGAAAAACTGTTTTTT.

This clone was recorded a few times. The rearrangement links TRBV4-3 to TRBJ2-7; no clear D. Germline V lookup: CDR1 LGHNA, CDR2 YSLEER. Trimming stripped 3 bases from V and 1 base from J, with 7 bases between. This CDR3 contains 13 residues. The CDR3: CASSHSLSYEQYF. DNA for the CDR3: TGCGCCAGCAGCCATAGCCTATCCTACGAGCAGTACTTC.

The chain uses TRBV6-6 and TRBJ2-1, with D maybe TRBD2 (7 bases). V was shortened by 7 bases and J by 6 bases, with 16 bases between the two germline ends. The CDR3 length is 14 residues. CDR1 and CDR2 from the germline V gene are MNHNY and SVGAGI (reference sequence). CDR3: CASTRGALGNEQFF. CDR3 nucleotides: TGTGCCAGCACCCGGGGGGCTTTGGGCAATGAGCAGTTCTTC.

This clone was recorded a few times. CDR3 nucleotide sequence: TGTGCCAGCAGTGACCCAGACGCGGGACAGGGGTCCTACGAGCAGTACTTC. This gives the protein CASSDPDAGQGSYEQYF. The rearrangement links TRBV6-1 to TRBJ2-7; TRBD1 aligns across 10 bases. The CDR3 is 17 amino acids. The V segment lost 3 bases and the J segment 1 base; nucleotides outside the gene matches: 9. Per the germline V gene, CDR1 is MNHNS and CDR2 is SASEGT.

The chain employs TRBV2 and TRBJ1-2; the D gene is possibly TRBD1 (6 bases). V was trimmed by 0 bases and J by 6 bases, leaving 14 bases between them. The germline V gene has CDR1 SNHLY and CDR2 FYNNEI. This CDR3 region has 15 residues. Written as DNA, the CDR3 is TGTGCCAGCAGTGAAGCGCACAGGGTGGGGAATGGCTACACCTTC. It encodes CASSEAHRVGNGYTF.

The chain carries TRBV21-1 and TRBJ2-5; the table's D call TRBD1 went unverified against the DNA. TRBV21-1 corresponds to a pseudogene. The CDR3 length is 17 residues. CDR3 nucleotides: TGTGCCAGCAGCAAAGAGTTAGACAGGGGGCAAAGAGAGACCCAGTACTTC. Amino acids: CASSKELDRGQRETQYF.

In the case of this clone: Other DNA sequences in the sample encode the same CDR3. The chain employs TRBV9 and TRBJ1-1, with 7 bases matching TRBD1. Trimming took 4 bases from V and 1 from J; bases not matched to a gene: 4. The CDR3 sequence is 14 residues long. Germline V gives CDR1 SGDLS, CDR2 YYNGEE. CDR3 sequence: CASSPRTGNTEAFF. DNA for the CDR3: TGTGCCAGCAGCCCGAGGACAGGGAACACTGAAGCTTTCTTT.

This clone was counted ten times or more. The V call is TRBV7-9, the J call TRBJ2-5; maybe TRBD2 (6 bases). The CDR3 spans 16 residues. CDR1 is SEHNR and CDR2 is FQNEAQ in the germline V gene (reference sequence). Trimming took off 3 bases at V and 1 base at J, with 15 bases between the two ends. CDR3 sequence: CASSFGASAVQETQYF. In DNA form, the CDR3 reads TGTGCCAGCAGCTTCGGGGCTAGCGCCGTCCAAGAGACCCAGTACTTC.

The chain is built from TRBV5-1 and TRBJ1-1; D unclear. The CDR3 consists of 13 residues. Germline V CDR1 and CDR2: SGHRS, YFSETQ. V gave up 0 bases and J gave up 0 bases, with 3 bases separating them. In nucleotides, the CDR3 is TGCGCCAGCAGCTTGGTAATGAACACTGAAGCTTTCTTT. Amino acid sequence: CASSLVMNTEAFF.

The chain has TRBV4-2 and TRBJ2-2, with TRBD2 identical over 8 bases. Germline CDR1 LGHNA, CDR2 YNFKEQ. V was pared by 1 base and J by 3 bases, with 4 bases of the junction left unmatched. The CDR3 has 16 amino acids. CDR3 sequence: CASSQGSGGDTGELFF. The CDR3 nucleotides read TGTGCCAGCAGCCAAGGGAGCGGGGGCGACACCGGGGAGCTGTTTTTT.

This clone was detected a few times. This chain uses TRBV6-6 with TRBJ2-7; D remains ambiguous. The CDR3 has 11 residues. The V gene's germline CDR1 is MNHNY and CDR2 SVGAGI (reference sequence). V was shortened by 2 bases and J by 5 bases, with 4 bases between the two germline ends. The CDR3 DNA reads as TGTGCCAGCAGTTACAATAACGAGCAGTACTTC. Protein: CASSYNNEQYF.

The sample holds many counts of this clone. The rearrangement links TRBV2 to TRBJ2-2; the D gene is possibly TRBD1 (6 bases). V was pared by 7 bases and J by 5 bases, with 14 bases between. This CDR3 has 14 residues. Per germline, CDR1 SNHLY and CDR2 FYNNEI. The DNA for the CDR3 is TGTGCCAGCACCACGGACAGAAGTACCGGGGAGCTGTTTTTT. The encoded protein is CASTTDRSTGELFF. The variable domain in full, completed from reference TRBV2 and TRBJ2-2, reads EPEVTQTPSHQVTQMGQEVILRCVPISNHLYFYWYRQILGQKVEFLVSFYNNEISEKSEIFDDQFSVERPDGSNFTLKIRSTKLEDSAMYFCASTTDRSTGELFFGEGSRLTVL.

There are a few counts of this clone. CDR3 in amino acids: CASSPWRDRVKAFF. CDR3 in DNA: TGTGCCAGCAGCCCTTGGCGGGACAGGGTTAAAGCTTTCTTT. The rearrangement uses TRBV5-4 and TRBJ1-1; 9 bases agree with TRBD1. V was clipped by 4 bases and J by 9 bases; unmatched bases: 10. Germline-derived CDR1 and CDR2 are SGHNT and YYREEE (reference sequence). This CDR3 spans 14 amino acids.

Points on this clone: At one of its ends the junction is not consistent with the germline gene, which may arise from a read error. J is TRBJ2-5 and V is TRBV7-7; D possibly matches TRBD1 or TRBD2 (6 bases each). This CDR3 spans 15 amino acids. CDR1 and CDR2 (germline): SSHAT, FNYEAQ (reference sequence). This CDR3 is CASSLGGGPQETQYF. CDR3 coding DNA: TGTGCTAGCAGCTTAGGGGGAGGCCCTCAAGAGACCCAGTACTTC.

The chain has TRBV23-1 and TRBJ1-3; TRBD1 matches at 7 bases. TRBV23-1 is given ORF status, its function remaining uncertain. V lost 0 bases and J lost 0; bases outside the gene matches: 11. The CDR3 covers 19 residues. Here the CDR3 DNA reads TGCGCCAGCAGTCAATCGATTGGAAGGGACAGCTACTCTGGAAACACCATATATTTT. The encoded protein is CASSQSIGRDSYSGNTIYF.

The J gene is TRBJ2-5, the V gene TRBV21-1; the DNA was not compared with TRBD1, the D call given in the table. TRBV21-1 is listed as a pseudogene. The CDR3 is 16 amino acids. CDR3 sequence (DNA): TGTGCCAGCAGCGCCCGGGACAGGGCGAATTGGGAGACCCAGTACTTC. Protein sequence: CASSARDRANWETQYF.

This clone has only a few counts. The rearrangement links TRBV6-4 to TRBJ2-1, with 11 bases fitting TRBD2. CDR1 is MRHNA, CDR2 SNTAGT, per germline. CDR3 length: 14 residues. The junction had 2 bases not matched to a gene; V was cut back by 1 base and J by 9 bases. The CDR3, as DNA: TGTGCCAGCAGTGACTTAGGGACTAGCGGTGAGCAGTTCTTC. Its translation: CASSDLGTSGEQFF.